The 8 T cell receptor beta chains presented below share a single source sample, sequenced in a study of CD8 T cells in ankylosing spondylitis. Study results and caveats: A TCR beta motif of 7 or 8 highly homologous variants appeared characteristic of ankylosing spondylitis blood.

No antigens are known for them. Each CDR3 protein gets one entry after TCRdb re-called the 5' RACE reads with MiXCR. The sample lists hundreds of thousands of distinct CDR3 sequences, roughly a sixth seen once, with about 0.94% in the top ten. Sequenced: blood, either unsorted or a sorted T cell fraction (not recorded which). The receptors stem from a male donor with ankylosing spondylitis.

V usage is TRBV20-1 and J usage is TRBJ1-6; D gene ambiguous. This CDR3 has 16 residues. CDR1 and CDR2 (germline): DFQATT, SNEGSKA (reference sequence). Trimming removed 3 bases at V and 1 base at J, with 13 bases between. CDR3 DNA: TGCAGTGCTAGTGTCTCCGGCGGGTCCTATAATTCACCCCTCCACTTT. Translation: CSASVSGGSYNSPLHF.

This rearrangement joins TRBV20-1 to TRBJ1-2; tentative D call: TRBD1 (6 bases). CDR1 DFQATT and CDR2 SNEGSKA come from the germline V gene (reference sequence). The V end lost 0 bases, the J end lost 0 bases, and 11 bases lay between the germline ends. The CDR3 length is 15 residues. The CDR3 nucleotides are TGCAGTGCTAGAGATGGGGGCAGGACTAACTATGGCTACACCTTC. Translating gives CSARDGGRTNYGYTF.

V gene TRBV4-2 combines with J gene TRBJ1-2; 12 nucleotides agree with TRBD1. The CDR3 is 16 residues long. V dropped 1 base and J dropped 5; count of bases not matched to a gene: 5. In germline, CDR1 is LGHNA, CDR2 YNFKEQ. CDR3 in amino acids: CASSQAGTGGAYGYTF. In DNA, the CDR3 is TGTGCCAGCAGCCAAGCCGGGACAGGGGGCGCTTATGGCTACACCTTC.

This clonotype was found a few times. The chain couples TRBV6-1 to TRBJ1-2, with TRBD1 matching over 8 bases. The CDR3 has 14 residues. The germline gives CDR1 MNHNS, CDR2 SASEGT. Trimming took 6 bases from V and 2 from J; bases not matched to a gene: 5. The CDR3 DNA sequence: TGTGCCAGCAGGCGGACAGGGCAAAACTATGGCTACACCTTC. Protein product: CASRRTGQNYGYTF.

This clonotype was seen a few times. V usage is TRBV6-1 and J usage is TRBJ2-3; 10 bases line up with TRBD2. From germline, CDR1 is MNHNS and CDR2 SASEGT. The CDR3 runs to 14 residues. V gave up 8 bases and J gave up 0 bases; unmatched junction bases: 2. The CDR3: CASQAGGSTDTQYF. Here the CDR3 DNA reads TGTGCCAGCCAAGCGGGGGGGAGCACAGATACGCAGTATTTT.

The table lists this clonotype with many counts. The V and J genes are TRBV12-3 or TRBV12-4 and TRBJ2-2; D is perhaps TRBD1 (6 bases). V was cut by 7 bases and J by 0 bases, with 15 bases left in between. This CDR3 region has 16 residues. For the CDR3, the DNA is TGTGCCAGCACCAACCCCAGGGGAGCGAACACCGGGGAGCTGTTTTTT. Its protein product is CASTNPRGANTGELFF.

The V gene is TRBV7-8, the J gene TRBJ1-1; tentative D call: TRBD1 (5 bases). The CDR3 has 15 amino acids. With 5 bases removed from V and 5 bases from J, the gap between germline ends came to 18 bases. CDR1 is SGHVS, CDR2 FQNEAQ, per germline. Here the CDR3 DNA reads TGTGCCAGCAGCCCCGTCCAGGGTTTATTTACTGAAGCTTTCTTT. This sequence encodes CASSPVQGLFTEAFF.

This sequence joins TRBV27 and TRBJ2-2, with D possibly matching TRBD1 (7 bases). Trimming took off 3 bases at V and 4 bases at J, with 12 bases between the two ends. Germline CDR1 and CDR2: MNHEY and SMNVEV (reference sequence). CDR3 length: 15 residues. CDR3 sequence: CASSFSGGLTGELFF. CDR3 nucleotides: TGTGCCAGCAGTTTCTCAGGGGGGCTCACCGGGGAGCTGTTTTTT.